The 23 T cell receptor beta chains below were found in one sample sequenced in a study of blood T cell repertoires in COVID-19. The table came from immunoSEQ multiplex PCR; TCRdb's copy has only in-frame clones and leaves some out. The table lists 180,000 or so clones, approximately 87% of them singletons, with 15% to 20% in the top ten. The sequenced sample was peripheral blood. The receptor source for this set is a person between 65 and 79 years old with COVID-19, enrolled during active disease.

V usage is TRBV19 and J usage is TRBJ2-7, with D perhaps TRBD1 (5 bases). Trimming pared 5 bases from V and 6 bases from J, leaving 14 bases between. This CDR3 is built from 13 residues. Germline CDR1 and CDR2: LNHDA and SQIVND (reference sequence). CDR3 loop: CASSLQGFGEQYF. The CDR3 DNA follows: TGTGCCAGTAGTCTCCAGGGCTTCGGCGAGCAGTACTTC. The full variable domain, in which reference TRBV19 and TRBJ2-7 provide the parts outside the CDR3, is DGGITQSPKYLFRKEGQNVTLSCEQNLNHDAMYWYRQDPGQGLRLIYYSQIVNDFQKGDIAEGYSVSREKKESFPLTVTSAQKNPTAFYLCASSLQGFGEQYFGPGTRLTVT.

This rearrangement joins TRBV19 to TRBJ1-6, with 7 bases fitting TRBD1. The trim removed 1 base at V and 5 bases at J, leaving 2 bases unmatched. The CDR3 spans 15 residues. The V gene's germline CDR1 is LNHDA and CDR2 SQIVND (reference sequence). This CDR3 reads CASSIVGQNNSPLHF. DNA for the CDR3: TGTGCCAGTAGTATAGTGGGACAGAATAATTCACCCCTCCACTTT.

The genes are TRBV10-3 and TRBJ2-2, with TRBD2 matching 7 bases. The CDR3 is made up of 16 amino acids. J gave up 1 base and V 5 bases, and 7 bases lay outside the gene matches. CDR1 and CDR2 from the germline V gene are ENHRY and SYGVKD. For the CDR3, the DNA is TGTGCCATCAGTTTCTCGGGACTAAAGAACACCGGGGAGCTGTTTTTT. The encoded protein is CAISFSGLKNTGELFF.

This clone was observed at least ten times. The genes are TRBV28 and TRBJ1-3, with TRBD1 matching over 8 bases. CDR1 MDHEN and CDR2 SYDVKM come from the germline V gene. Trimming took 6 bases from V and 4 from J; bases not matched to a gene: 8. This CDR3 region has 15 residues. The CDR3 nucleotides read TGTGCCAGCAGCCCCGACAGGGGATTCGGAAACACCATATATTTT. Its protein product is CASSPDRGFGNTIYF.

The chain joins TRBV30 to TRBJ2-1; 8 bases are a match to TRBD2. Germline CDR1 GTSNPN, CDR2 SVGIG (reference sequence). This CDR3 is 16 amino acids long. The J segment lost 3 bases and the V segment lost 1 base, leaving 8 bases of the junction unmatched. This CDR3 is CAWSATGLAGYNEQFF. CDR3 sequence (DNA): TGTGCCTGGAGTGCCACCGGCCTAGCGGGCTACAATGAGCAGTTCTTC.

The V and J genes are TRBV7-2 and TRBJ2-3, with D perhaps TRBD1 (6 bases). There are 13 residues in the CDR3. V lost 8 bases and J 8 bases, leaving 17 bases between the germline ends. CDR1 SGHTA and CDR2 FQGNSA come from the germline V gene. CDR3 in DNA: TGTGCCAGCCCTGGGACATTTGTAGGTACGCAGTATTTT. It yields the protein CASPGTFVGTQYF.

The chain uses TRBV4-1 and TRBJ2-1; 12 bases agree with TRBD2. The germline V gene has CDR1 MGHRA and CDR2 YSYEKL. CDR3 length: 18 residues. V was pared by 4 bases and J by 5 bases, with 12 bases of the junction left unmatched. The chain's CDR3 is CASSPQERLAGVNNEQFF. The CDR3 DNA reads TGCGCCAGCAGCCCTCAAGAAAGACTAGCGGGGGTAAACAATGAGCAGTTCTTC.

For the CDR3, the DNA is TGTGCCAGCTCACCCCAACCGACAGGGGGCACTTACGAGCAGTACTTC. Translating gives CASSPQPTGGTYEQYF. The rearrangement joins TRBV18 to TRBJ2-7; TRBD1 matches at 10 bases. Germline V gene lookup returns CDR1 KGHSH and CDR2 LQKENI. With V trimmed by 3 bases and J by 4 bases, 9 bases remained unmatched. The CDR3 covers 16 residues.

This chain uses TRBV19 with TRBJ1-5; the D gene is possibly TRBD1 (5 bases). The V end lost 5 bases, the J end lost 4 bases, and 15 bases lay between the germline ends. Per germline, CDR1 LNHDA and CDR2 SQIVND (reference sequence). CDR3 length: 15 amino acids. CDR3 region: CASSVTGNNNQPQHF. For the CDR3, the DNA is TGTGCCAGTAGTGTCACAGGAAACAATAATCAGCCCCAGCATTTT.

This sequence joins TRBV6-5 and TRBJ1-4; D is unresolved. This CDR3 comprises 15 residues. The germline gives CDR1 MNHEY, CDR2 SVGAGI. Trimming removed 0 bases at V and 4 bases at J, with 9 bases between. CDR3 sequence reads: CASSYSGRDNEKLFF. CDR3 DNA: TGTGCCAGCAGTTACTCTGGGAGGGATAATGAAAAACTGTTTTTT.

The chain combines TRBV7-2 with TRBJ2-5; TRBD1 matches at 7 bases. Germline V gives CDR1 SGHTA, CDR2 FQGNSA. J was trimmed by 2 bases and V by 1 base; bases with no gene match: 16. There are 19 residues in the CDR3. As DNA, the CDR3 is TGTGCCAGCAGCTTAGGCCGGCCAGGGGGATCGGGTTGGCAAGAGACCCAGTACTTC. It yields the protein CASSLGRPGGSGWQETQYF. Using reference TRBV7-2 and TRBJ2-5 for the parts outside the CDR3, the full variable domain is GAGVSQSPSNKVTEKGKDVELRCDPISGHTALYWYRQSLGQGLEFLIYFQGNSAPDKSGLPSDRFSAERTGGSVSTLTIQRTQQEDSAVYLCASSLGRPGGSGWQETQYFGPGTRLLVL.

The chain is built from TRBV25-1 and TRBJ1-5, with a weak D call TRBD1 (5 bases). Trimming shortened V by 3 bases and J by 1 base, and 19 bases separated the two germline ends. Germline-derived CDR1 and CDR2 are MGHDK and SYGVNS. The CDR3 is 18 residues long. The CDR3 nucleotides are TGTGCCAGCAGTGACCCGGACACGCCAAGTTTCAGCAATCAGCCCCAGCATTTT. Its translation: CASSDPDTPSFSNQPQHF. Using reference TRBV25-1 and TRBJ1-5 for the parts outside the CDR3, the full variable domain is EADIYQTPRYLVIGTGKKITLECSQTMGHDKMYWYQQDPGMELHLIHYSYGVNSTEKGDLSSESTVSRIRTEHFPLTLESARPSHTSQYLCASSDPDTPSFSNQPQHFGDGTRLSIL.

In nucleotides, the CDR3 is TGTGCCAGTAGTATTATTAGGGACAGGGGAAGCAATCAGCCCCAGCATTTT. This encodes CASSIIRDRGSNQPQHF. The chain joins TRBV19 to TRBJ1-5; TRBD1 matches at 10 bases. Looked up from germline, CDR1 is LNHDA and CDR2 is SQIVND (reference sequence). The CDR3 length is 17 residues. The ends lost 3 bases at V and 1 base at J; junction bases unmatched: 6.

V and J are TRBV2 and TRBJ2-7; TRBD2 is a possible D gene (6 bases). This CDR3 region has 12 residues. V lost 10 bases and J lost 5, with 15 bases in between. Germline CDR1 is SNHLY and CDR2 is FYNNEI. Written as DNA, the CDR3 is TGTGCCACTCAGGGAGGTTCCCACGAGCAGTACTTC. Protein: CATQGGSHEQYF.

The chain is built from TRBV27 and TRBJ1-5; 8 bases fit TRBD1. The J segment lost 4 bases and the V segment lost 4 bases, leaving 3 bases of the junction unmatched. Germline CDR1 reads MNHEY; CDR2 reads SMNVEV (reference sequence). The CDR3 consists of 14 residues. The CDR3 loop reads CASSYRGGNQPQHF. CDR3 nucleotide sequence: TGTGCCAGCAGTTACAGGGGGGGGAATCAGCCCCAGCATTTT.

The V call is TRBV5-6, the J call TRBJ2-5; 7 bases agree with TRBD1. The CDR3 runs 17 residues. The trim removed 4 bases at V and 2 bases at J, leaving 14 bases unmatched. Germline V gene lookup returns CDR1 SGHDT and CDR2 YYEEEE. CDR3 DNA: TGTGCCAGCAGCCCGACGGTCCCCCGGACAGGTCAAGAGACCCAGTACTTC. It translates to CASSPTVPRTGQETQYF.

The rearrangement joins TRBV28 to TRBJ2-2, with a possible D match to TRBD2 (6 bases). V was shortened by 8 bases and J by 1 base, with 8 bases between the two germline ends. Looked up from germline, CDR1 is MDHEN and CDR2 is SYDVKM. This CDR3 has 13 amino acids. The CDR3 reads CASRGWNTGELFF. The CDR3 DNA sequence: TGTGCCAGCCGGGGGTGGAACACCGGGGAGCTGTTTTTT.

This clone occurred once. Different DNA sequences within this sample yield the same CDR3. CDR3 nucleotide sequence: TGTGCCAGCAGTTTATCCCCACTTTACGAGCAGTACTTC. It is translated as CASSLSPLYEQYF. The chain carries TRBV27 and TRBJ2-7; D is undetermined. The V end lost 0 bases, the J end lost 4 bases, and 7 bases lay between the germline ends. Germline values: CDR1 MNHEY, CDR2 SMNVEV (reference sequence). The CDR3 is 13 residues long.

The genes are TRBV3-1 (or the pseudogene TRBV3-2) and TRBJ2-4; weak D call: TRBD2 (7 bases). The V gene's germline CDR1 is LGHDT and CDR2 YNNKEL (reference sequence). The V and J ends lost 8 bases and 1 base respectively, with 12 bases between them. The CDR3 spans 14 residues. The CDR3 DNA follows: TGTGCCAGCTTGGGGGGGCAGGCCAAAAACATTCAGTACTTC. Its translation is CASLGGQAKNIQYF.

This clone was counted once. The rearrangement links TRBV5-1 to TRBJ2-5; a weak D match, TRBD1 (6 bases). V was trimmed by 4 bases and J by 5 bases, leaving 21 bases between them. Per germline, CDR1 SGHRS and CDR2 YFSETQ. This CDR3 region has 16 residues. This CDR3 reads CASSGTGTLLSETQYF. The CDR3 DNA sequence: TGCGCCAGCAGCGGAACCGGGACACTTTTATCGGAGACCCAGTACTTC.

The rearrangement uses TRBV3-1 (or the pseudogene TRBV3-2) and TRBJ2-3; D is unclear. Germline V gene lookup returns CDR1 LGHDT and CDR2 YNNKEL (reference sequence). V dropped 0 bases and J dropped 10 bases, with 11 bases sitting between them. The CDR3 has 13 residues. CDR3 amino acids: CASSQDLNIAQYF. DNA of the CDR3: TGTGCCAGCAGCCAAGATCTGAACATCGCGCAGTATTTT.

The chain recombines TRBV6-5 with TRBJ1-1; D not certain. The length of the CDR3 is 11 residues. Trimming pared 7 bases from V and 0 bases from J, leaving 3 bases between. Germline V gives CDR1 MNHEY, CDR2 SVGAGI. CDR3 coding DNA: TGTGCCAGCACCATGAACACTGAAGCTTTCTTT. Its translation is CASTMNTEAFF.

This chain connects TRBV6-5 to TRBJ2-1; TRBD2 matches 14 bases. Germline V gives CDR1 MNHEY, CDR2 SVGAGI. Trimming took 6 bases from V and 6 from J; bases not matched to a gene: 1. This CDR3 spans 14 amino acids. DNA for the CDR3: TGTGCCAGCAGGACTAGCGGGGGGGCCAATGAGCAGTTCTTC. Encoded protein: CASRTSGGANEQFF.